The 21 T cell receptor beta chains below come from one sample, sequenced in a study of OX40 agonist ivuxolimab in advanced cancers. Only in-frame clones appear in the TCRdb table, and some are missing; sequencing was by immunoSEQ multiplex PCR. The data show 30,000 or so clones, with roughly 87% seen just once and roughly a fifth held by the top ten. This material consisted of CD4+ or CD8+ T cells sorted from blood, taken in a trial of the OX40 agonist ivuxolimab. These receptors originate from an adult with an advanced solid tumor such as melanoma, head and neck, liver or kidney cancer.

This clone was seen just once. This rearrangement joins TRBV5-4 to TRBJ2-1; the match to TRBD2 covers 14 bases. Germline CDR1 reads SGHNT; CDR2 reads YYREEE (reference sequence). V dropped 3 bases and J dropped 10; count of bases not matched to a gene: 6. This CDR3 contains 15 residues. CDR3 region: CASSWGLAGAGEQFF. CDR3 DNA: TGTGCCAGCAGCTGGGGACTAGCGGGAGCGGGGGAGCAGTTCTTC.

This clone has more than one count but fewer than ten. The gene calls are TRBV13 and TRBJ1-2; maybe TRBD1 (6 bases). V lost 4 bases, J lost 6 bases, and 21 bases lay in between. CDR3 size: 16 residues. CDR1 is PRHDT, CDR2 FYEKMQ, per germline (reference sequence). The CDR3 DNA reads TGTGCCAGCAGCTGGATACGGACAGAGCGAGCTAATGGCTACACCTTC. It codes for CASSWIRTERANGYTF.

This chain links TRBV6-6 with TRBJ2-3; 10 nucleotides align to TRBD2. V was pared by 5 bases and J by 1 base, with 0 bases of the junction left unmatched. This CDR3 region has 14 residues. From germline, CDR1 is MNHNY and CDR2 SVGAGI (reference sequence). The CDR3, as DNA: TGTGCCAGCAGTGGGACTAGCGGCACAGATACGCAGTATTTT. This gives the protein CASSGTSGTDTQYF.

The V gene is TRBV6-1, the J gene TRBJ1-4; a weak D match, TRBD1 (6 bases). CDR1 and CDR2 (germline): MNHNS, SASEGT. V lost 2 bases and J lost 7, with 11 bases in between. This CDR3 has 14 residues. The CDR3 DNA reads as TGTGCCAGCAGTGAAACAGGGTTTAGTGAAAAACTGTTTTTT. This encodes CASSETGFSEKLFF.

The chain joins TRBV5-1 to TRBJ2-5; a possible D gene is TRBD1 (6 bases). Gene TRBJ2-7 matches the end of the DNA better, so the J call may be wrong. The germline CDR1 and CDR2 sequences are SGHRS and YFSETQ. The CDR3 consists of 15 residues. For the CDR3, the DNA is TGCGCCAGCAGCCCTGCATGGACAGAAGTATACGAGCAGTACTTC. Translation gives CASSPAWTEVYEQYF.

This clone showed up just once. The rearrangement joins TRBV4-1 to TRBJ1-2; possible D gene TRBD1, 5 bases. V was clipped by 2 bases and J by 1 base, with 8 bases between them. The CDR3 is 14 residues long. Germline V gives CDR1 MGHRA, CDR2 YSYEKL. The chain's CDR3 is CASSQLRDNYGYTF. The DNA for the CDR3 is TGCGCCAGCAGCCAACTCAGGGATAACTATGGCTACACCTTC.

The chain uses TRBV9 and TRBJ2-5, with 10 bases that match TRBD2. CDR3 length: 15 residues. V trimming: 2 bases; J trimming: 1 base; junction bases outside the gene matches: 2. The germline V gene encodes CDR1 SGDLS and CDR2 YYNGEE. CDR3 amino acids: CASSVTSGRQETQYF. In nucleotides, the CDR3 is TGTGCCAGCAGCGTGACTAGCGGGCGCCAAGAGACCCAGTACTTC.

This clone was picked up one time. The chain is built from TRBV18 and TRBJ2-2, with 11 bases aligning to TRBD2. The germline V gene has CDR1 KGHSH and CDR2 LQKENI. CDR3 size: 19 residues. Trimming cost V 0 bases and J 1 base; bases outside gene matches: 7. The DNA for the CDR3 is TGTGCCAGCTCACCACCGCTAGCGGGGGGCCCCGTGAACACCGGGGAGCTGTTTTTT. Amino acids: CASSPPLAGGPVNTGELFF.

CDR3 nucleotides: TGTGCCAGCAGTACTCAGACAGGGAAAGAGACCCAGTACTTC. Protein product: CASSTQTGKETQYF. The chain recombines TRBV6-5 with TRBJ2-5; TRBD1 aligns across 7 bases. There are 14 residues in the CDR3. V was pared by 5 bases and J by 3 bases, with 6 bases of the junction left unmatched. CDR1 and CDR2 from the germline V gene are MNHEY and SVGAGI.

As DNA, the CDR3 is TGTGCCAGCAGTTTATCCCTCTCCCAAGAGACCCAGTACTTC. Amino acids: CASSLSLSQETQYF. This sequence joins TRBV28 and TRBJ2-5; D is ambiguous. The CDR3 contains 14 residues. Germline assignment: CDR1 MDHEN and CDR2 SYDVKM. V was trimmed by 1 base and J by 1 base, leaving 7 bases between them.

The chain joins TRBV5-1 to TRBJ1-2; D gene ambiguous. In germline, CDR1 is SGHRS, CDR2 YFSETQ. Trimming removed 0 bases from V and 4 bases from J, with 7 bases in between. There are 13 residues in the CDR3. The CDR3 DNA is TGCGCCAGCAGCTTGGCCACGGGCTATGGCTACACCTTC. This codes for CASSLATGYGYTF.

The rearrangement joins TRBV30 to TRBJ1-5, with D unclear. The CDR3 has 13 residues. V was shortened by 1 base and J by 7 bases, with 11 bases between the two germline ends. The germline V gene has CDR1 GTSNPN and CDR2 SVGIG (reference sequence). The CDR3 DNA follows: TGTGCCTGGAGTGCATTCACTGGGCAGCCCCAGCATTTT. Encoded protein: CAWSAFTGQPQHF.

J is TRBJ1-1 and V is TRBV5-1; D might be TRBD1 (5 bases). The CDR3 is 14 amino acids. Germline-derived CDR1 and CDR2 are SGHRS and YFSETQ. V was shortened by 4 bases and J by 4 bases, with 14 bases between the two germline ends. In DNA, the CDR3 is TGCGCCAGCAGCCTTGGGACTACCGCCACTGAAGCTTTCTTT. As protein: CASSLGTTATEAFF.

The chain carries TRBV27 and TRBJ1-5; 7 bases align to TRBD1. V was clipped by 6 bases and J by 0 bases; unmatched bases: 5. The germline CDR1 and CDR2 sequences are MNHEY and SMNVEV (reference sequence). The CDR3 totals 15 residues. The CDR3 sequence: CASSKGAGSNQPQHF. The CDR3 bases are TGTGCCAGCAGCAAGGGGGCCGGTAGCAATCAGCCCCAGCATTTT.

The J gene is TRBJ1-6, the V gene TRBV30, with a possible D match to TRBD1 (5 bases). This CDR3 is 13 amino acids long. Germline assignment: CDR1 GTSNPN and CDR2 SVGIG (reference sequence). The V gene lost 2 bases and the J gene lost 10 bases, with 12 bases spanning the gap. Here the CDR3 DNA reads TGTGCCTGGAGTACGCAGGGACCCTCACCCCTCCACTTT. It is translated as CAWSTQGPSPLHF.

The chain links TRBV28 to TRBJ2-7, with 12 bases matching TRBD2. From germline, CDR1 is MDHEN and CDR2 SYDVKM. The length of the CDR3 is 15 residues. J lost 7 bases, V lost 5 bases, and 9 bases had no gene match. CDR3 nucleotides: TGTGCCAGCAGTGGGACTAGCGGGCTCCTTACGGAGCAGTACTTC. Residues: CASSGTSGLLTEQYF.

The rearrangement links TRBV18 to TRBJ2-7; 8 nucleotides line up with TRBD1. The CDR3 spans 15 residues. Germline V lookup: CDR1 KGHSH, CDR2 LQKENI. The V and J ends lost 4 bases and 1 base, in that order; junction bases with no gene match: 6. CDR3 protein: CASSLTGGRSYEQYF. The CDR3 coding sequence is TGTGCCAGCTCACTTACAGGGGGGCGGTCCTACGAGCAGTACTTC.

This clone was seen more than once but under ten times. The genes are TRBV7-3 and TRBJ1-2; 11 bases are shared with TRBD1. Germline assignment: CDR1 SGHTA and CDR2 FQGTGA. The CDR3 is made up of 12 amino acids. The V segment lost 8 bases and the J segment 10 bases; nucleotides outside the gene matches: 6. The CDR3 reads CASSRDRGAYTF. The CDR3 nucleotides read TGTGCCAGCTCCCGGGACAGGGGGGCCTACACCTTC.

This clone was recorded only once. The chain carries TRBV11-2 and TRBJ2-1; the D gene is possibly TRBD1 (6 bases). V lost 5 bases, J lost 5 bases, and 19 bases lay in between. This CDR3 has 16 amino acids. Germline loops: CDR1 SGHAT, CDR2 FQNNGV. CDR3 bases: TGTGCCAGCAGCCGAACCCAGGGGAACCCCCACAATGAGCAGTTCTTC. Translation gives CASSRTQGNPHNEQFF.

V gene TRBV5-4 combines with J gene TRBJ1-4, with 10 bases lining up with TRBD1. The CDR3 is 16 amino acids. Germline lookup yields CDR1 SGHNT and CDR2 YYREEE (reference sequence). V shed 2 bases and J 8 bases; nucleotides not matched to a gene: 9. The DNA for the CDR3 is TGTGCCAGCAGCTTACTGGGAGGGACAGGGGCCGAAAAACTGTTTTTT. Translation gives CASSLLGGTGAEKLFF.

The chain employs TRBV9 and TRBJ2-3, with D uncertain. V lost 2 bases and J 8 bases, leaving 18 bases between the germline ends. CDR1 is SGDLS and CDR2 is YYNGEE in the germline V gene. The CDR3 totals 15 residues. CDR3 nucleotides: TGTGCCAGCAGCGTGGACGGGTCTCCCCTGGTTACGCAGTATTTT. Translating gives CASSVDGSPLVTQYF.